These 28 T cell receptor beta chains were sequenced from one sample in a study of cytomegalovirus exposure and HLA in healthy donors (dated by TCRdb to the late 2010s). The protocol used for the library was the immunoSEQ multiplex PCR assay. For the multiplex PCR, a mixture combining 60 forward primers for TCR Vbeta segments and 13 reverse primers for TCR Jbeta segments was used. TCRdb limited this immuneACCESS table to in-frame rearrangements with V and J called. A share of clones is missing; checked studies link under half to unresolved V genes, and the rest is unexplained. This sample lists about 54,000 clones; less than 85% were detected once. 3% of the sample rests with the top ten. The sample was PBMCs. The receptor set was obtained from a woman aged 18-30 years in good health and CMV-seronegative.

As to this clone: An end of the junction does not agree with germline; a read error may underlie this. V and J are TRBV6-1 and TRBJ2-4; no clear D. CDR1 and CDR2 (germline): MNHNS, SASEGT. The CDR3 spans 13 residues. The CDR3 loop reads CASGSNSGNSQYF. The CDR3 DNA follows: TGTGCCAGCGGTAGTAATTCAGGAAACAGTCAGTACTTC.

The CDR3: CASSVVGSNTEAFF. The CDR3 DNA reads TGTGCCAGCAGCGTAGTGGGCAGTAACACTGAAGCTTTCTTT. V gene TRBV9 combines with J gene TRBJ1-1; D not resolved. The V and J ends lost 0 bases and 2 bases respectively, with 8 bases between them. Germline V lookup: CDR1 SGDLS, CDR2 YYNGEE. The CDR3 loop spans 14 amino acids.

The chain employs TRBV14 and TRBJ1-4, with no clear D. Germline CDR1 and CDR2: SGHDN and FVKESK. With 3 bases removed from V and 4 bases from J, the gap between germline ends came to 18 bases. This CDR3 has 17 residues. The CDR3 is CASSHSDQAYNNEKLFF. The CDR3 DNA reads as TGTGCCAGCAGCCACTCTGATCAGGCATACAATAATGAAAAACTGTTTTTT.

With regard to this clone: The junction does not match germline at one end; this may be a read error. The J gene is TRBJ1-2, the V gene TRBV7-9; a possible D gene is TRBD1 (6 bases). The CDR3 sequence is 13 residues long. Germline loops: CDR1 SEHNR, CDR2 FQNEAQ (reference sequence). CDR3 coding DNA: TGTTCCAGCAGCGTTTTTGAGGGGGAGGGCTACACCTTC. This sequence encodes CSSSVFEGEGYTF.

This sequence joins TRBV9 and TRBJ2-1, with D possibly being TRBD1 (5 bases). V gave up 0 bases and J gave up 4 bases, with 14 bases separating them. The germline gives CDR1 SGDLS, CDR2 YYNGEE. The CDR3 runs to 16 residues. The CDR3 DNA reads TGTGCCAGCAGCGTAGCGAAGGGGCACCAGTACAATGAGCAGTTCTTC. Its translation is CASSVAKGHQYNEQFF.

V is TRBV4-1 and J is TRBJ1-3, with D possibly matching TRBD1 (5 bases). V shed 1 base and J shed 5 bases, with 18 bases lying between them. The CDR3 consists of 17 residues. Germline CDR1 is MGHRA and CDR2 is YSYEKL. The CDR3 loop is CASSQGIIQDFRNTIYF. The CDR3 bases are TGCGCCAGCAGCCAAGGGATCATACAGGATTTCAGAAACACCATATATTTT.

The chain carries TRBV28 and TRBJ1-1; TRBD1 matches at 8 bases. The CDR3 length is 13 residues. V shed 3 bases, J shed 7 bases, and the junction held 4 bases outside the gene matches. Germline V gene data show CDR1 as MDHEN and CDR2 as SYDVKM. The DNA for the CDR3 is TGTGCCAGCAGTTTCGCAGGGGGCAGTGAAGCTTTCTTT. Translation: CASSFAGGSEAFF. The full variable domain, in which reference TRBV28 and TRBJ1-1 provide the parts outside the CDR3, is DVKVTQSSRYLVKRTGEKVFLECVQDMDHENMFWYRQDPGLGLRLIYFSYDVKMKEKGDIPEGYSVSREKKERFSLILESASTNQTSMYLCASSFAGGSEAFFGQGTRLTVV.

The CDR3 here is CASSLAGTSAEVVYEQYF. In DNA, the CDR3 is TGTGCCAGCAGCTTAGCCGGGACTTCCGCCGAGGTGGTCTACGAGCAGTACTTC. The V gene is TRBV7-6, the J gene TRBJ2-7; possibly TRBD2 for D (6 bases). The V end was cut by 0 bases, the J end by 3 bases, with 21 bases between. The V gene's germline CDR1 is SGHVS and CDR2 FNYEAQ. The CDR3 runs to 18 residues.

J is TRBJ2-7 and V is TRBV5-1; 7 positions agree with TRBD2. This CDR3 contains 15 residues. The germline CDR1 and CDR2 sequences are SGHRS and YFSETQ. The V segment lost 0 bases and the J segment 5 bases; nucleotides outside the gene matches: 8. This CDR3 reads CASSLDRRGIDEQYF. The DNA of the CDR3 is TGCGCCAGCAGCTTGGACAGGCGGGGGATCGACGAGCAGTACTTC.

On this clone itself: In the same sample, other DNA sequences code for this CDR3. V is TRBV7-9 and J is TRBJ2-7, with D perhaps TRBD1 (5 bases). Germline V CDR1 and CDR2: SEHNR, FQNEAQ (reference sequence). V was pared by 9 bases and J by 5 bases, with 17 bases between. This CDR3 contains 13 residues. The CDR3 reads CASRPGYTDEQYF. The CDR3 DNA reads TGTGCCAGTAGGCCAGGGTATACGGACGAGCAGTACTTC.

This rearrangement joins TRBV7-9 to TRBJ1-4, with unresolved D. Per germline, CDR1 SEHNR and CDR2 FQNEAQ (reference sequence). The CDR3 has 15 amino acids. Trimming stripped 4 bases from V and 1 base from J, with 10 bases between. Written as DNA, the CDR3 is TGTGCCAGCAGCTCGGGAGAGCAAACTAATGAAAAACTGTTTTTT. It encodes CASSSGEQTNEKLFF.

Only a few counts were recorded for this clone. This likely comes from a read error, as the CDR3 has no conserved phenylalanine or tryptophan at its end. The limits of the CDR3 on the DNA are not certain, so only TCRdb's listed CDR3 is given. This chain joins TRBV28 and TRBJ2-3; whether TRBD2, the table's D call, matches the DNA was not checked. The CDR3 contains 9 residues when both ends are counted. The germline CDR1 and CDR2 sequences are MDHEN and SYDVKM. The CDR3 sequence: CASSFAAKV.

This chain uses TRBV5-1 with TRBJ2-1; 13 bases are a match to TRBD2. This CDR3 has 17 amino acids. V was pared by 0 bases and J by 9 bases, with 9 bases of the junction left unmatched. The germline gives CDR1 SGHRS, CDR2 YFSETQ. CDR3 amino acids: CASSLVLAGGPISEQFF. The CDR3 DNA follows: TGCGCCAGCAGCTTGGTACTAGCGGGAGGGCCTATCAGTGAGCAGTTCTTC.

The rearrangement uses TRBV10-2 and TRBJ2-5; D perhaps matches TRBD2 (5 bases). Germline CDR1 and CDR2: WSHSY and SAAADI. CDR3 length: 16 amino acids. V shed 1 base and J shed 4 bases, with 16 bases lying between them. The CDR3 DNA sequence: TGCGCCAGCAGTGAGTATCCCTACGGGAATGGAGAGACCCAGTACTTC. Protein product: CASSEYPYGNGETQYF.

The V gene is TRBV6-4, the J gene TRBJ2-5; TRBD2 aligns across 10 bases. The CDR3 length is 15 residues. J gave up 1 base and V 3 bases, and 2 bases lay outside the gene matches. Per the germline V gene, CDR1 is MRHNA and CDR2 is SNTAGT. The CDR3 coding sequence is TGTGCCAGCAGTGAAACTAGCGGGACCCAAGAGACCCAGTACTTC. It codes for CASSETSGTQETQYF.

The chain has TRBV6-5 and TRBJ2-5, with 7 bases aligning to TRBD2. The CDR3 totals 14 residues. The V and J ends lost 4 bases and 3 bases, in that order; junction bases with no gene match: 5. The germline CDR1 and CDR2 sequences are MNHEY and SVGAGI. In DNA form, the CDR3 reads TGTGCCAGCAGTTCACTCGGGGGGAAAGAGACCCAGTACTTC. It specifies CASSSLGGKETQYF.

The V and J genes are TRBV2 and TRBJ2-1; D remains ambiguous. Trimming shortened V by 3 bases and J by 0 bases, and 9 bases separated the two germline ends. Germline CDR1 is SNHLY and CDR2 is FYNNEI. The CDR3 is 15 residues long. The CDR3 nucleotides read TGTGCCAGCAGTGAGAGCCCGAGCTCCTACAATGAGCAGTTCTTC. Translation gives CASSESPSSYNEQFF.

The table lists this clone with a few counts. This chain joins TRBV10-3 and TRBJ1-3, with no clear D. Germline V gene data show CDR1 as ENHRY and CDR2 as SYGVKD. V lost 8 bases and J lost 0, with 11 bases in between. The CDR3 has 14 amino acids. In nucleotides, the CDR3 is TGTGCCATCTCTGCCCGAGACTCTGGAAACACCATATATTTT. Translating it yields CAISARDSGNTIYF.

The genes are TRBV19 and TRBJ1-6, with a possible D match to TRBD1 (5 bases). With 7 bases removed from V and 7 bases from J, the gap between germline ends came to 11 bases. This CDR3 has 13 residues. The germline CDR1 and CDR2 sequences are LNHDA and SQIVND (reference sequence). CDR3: CASTRERNSPLHF. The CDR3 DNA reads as TGTGCCAGTACCAGGGAAAGGAATTCACCCCTCCACTTT.

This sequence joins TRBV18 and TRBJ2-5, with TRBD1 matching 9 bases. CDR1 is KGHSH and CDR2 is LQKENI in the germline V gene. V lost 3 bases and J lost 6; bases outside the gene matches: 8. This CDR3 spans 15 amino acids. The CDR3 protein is CASSPPTGGKQTQYF. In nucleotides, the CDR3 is TGTGCCAGCTCACCCCCGACAGGGGGTAAACAGACCCAGTACTTC. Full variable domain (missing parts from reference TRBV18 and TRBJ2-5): NAGVMQNPRHLVRRRGQEARLRCSPMKGHSHVYWYRQLPEEGLKFMVYLQKENIIDESGMPKERFSAEFPKEGPSILRIQQVVRGDSAAYFCASSPPTGGKQTQYFGPGTRLLVL.

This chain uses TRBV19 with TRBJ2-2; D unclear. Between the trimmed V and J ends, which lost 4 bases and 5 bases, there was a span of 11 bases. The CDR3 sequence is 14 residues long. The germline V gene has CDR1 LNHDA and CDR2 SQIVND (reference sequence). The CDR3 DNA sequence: TGTGCCAGTAGTAACCCCACGACTACCGGGGAGCTGTTTTTT. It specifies CASSNPTTTGELFF.

CDR3 loop: CAWSRQANQPQHF. Written as DNA, the CDR3 is TGTGCCTGGAGTCGTCAGGCTAATCAGCCCCAGCATTTT. This chain joins TRBV30 and TRBJ1-5, with D unclear. The CDR3 runs 13 residues. Germline CDR1 and CDR2: GTSNPN and SVGIG (reference sequence). Trimming stripped 2 bases from V and 4 bases from J, with 9 bases between.

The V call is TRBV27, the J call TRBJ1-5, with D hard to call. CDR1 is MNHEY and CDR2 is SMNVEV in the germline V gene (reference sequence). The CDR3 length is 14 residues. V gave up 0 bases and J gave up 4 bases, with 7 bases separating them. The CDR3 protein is CASSLSRRNQPQHF. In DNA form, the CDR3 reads TGTGCCAGCAGTTTATCGAGAAGAAATCAGCCCCAGCATTTT.

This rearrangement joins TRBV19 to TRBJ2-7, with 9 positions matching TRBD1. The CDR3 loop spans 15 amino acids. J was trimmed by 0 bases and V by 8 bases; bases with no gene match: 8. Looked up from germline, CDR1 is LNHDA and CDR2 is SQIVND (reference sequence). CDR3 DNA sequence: TGTGCCAGTGGCGGGACAGGGCTTAGCTCCTACGAGCAGTACTTC. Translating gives CASGGTGLSSYEQYF.

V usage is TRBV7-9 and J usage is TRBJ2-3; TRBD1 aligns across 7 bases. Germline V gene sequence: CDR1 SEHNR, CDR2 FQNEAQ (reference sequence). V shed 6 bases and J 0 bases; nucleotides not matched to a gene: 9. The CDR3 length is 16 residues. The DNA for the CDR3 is TGTGCCAGCAGGGTGGGACAGAAAATTAGCACAGATACGCAGTATTTT. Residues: CASRVGQKISTDTQYF.

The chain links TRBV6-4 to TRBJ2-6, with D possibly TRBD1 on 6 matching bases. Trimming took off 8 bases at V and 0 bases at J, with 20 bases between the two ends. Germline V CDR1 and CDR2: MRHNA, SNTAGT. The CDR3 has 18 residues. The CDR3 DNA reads TGTGCCAGCTCCGGTGAGGTTTGGGGGCCCTCTGGGGCCAACGTCCTGACTTTC. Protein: CASSGEVWGPSGANVLTF.

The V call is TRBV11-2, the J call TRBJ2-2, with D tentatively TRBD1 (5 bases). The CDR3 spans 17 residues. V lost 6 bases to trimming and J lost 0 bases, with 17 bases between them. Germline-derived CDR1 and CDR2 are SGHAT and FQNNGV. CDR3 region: CASRQIRTSANTGELFF. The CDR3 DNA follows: TGTGCCAGCAGACAAATTCGGACATCCGCGAACACCGGGGAGCTGTTTTTT.

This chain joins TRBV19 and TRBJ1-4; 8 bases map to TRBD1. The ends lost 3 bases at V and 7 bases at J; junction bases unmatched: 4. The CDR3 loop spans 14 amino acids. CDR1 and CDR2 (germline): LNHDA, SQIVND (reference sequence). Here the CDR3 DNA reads TGTGCCAGTAGTATGACAGGGGATGTTGAAAAACTGTTTTTT. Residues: CASSMTGDVEKLFF.